Listed below are T cell receptor beta chains from one sample, sequenced in a study of sequential checkpoint blockade in melanoma. Clones were read by immunoSEQ multiplex PCR, and TCRdb kept only the in-frame ones, dropping some. The data show 2,300 or so clones, less than 25% seen once. The input for sequencing was tumor tissue (inferred from file names), taken from a patient given nivolumab and ipilimumab in sequence. All receptors derive from a human donor with melanoma. Each CDR3 is given with its conserved first and last residue. The D gene is left open where the match is weak. Where a row states a size, it is once, few, many or the class of an expanded clone; other rows omit it.

TRBV9	TRBJ2-3	few	.	TGTGCCAGCAGCGCGAATCGACGTGATACGCAGTATTTT	CASSANRRDTQYF
TRBV4-1	TRBJ2-3	.	TRBD2	TGCGCCAGCAGCCAAGATCTTTTAGCGGGAGGGAGGTCGGGCACAGATACGCAGTATTTT	CASSQDLLAGGRSGTDTQYF
TRBV9	TRBJ2-5	medium-sized	TRBD2	TGTGCCAGCAGCGTAGATAGCGGGAGGGGTGAGACCCAGTACTTC	CASSVDSGRGETQYF
TRBV11-3	TRBJ2-1	many	TRBD2	TGTGCCAGCAGCCCACCCCCGGGACAGGGGACTAGCGGGAGCAGGAATGAGCAGTTCTTC	CASSPPPGQGTSGSRNEQFF
TRBV11-3	TRBJ2-4	few	TRBD1	TGTGCCAGCAGCCTACCGACAGGGCTTGGCATTCAGTACTTC	CASSLPTGLGIQYF
TRBV6-8	TRBJ2-5	.	.	TGTGCCATCAGTAAGGGGATCCAAGAGACCCAGTACTTC	CAISKGIQETQYF
TRBV6-8	TRBJ2-3	.	TRBD2	TGTGCCAGCAGTGACTCGACTAGCGGGGGGGGCACAGATACGCAGTATTTT	CASSDSTSGGGTDTQYF
TRBV28	TRBJ1-2	few	TRBD1	TGTGCCAGCAGTACCAATACCGGGACAGAGCCTTTATACTATGGCTACACCTTC	CASSTNTGTEPLYYGYTF
TRBV18	TRBJ2-3	.	TRBD2	TGTGCCAGCTCATCCGGACTAGCGGGGAGCACAGATACGCAGTATTTT	CASSSGLAGSTDTQYF
TRBV6-1	TRBJ2-3	.	.	TGTGCCAGCAGTGAAGGAGGAGGGAACACAGATACGCAGTATTTT	CASSEGGGNTDTQYF
TRBV11-3	TRBJ2-7	.	.	TGTGCCAGCAGAAAACAGGAGACCTCCTACGAGCAGTACTTC	CASRKQETSYEQYF
TRBV18	TRBJ1-2	.	.	TGTGCCAGCTCACCGCCGAGCTATGGCTACACCTTC	CASSPPSYGYTF
TRBV29-1	TRBJ2-1	once	TRBD1	TGCAGCGTTGGGGGGACAGGCGGGCGGTACAATGAGCAGTTCTTC	CSVGGTGGRYNEQFF